This T cell receptor beta chain was sequenced in a study of cytomegalovirus exposure and HLA in healthy donors (TCRdb year 2017). In the study overall: In an earlier analysis of 587 of the donors, approximately 260 Gb of sequence data and approximately 120 million unique TCR beta sequences from roughly 200 million T cells were reported. Besides the first cohort of under 700 subjects, a separate validation cohort made up of 120 different subjects was used. The genetic ancestry cluster associated with self-reported Caucasian donors included 81% of the 398 genotyped donors. Class I and class II HLA loci were covered by the typing at four-digit resolution. In a later genetic analysis, genome-wide SNP genotypes for about 65% of the roughly 700 donors were used, and that subset was treated as a discovery cohort. An earlier analysis of around 640 of the donors used high-throughput TCR beta sequencing to judge whether each TCR beta V gene segment behaved as functional or pseudogenic. The aim of the study was to test whether cataloging public T cell receptors could identify signatures of past pathogen exposure. Roughly 300 gigabases of sequencing data and about 92 million unique TCR sequences made up an early release that covered several hundred HLA-typed donors. Donor age, sex, ethnicity and CMV serostatus were compiled together with the repertoire data. Rather than drawing on any new phenotypic data, the later analysis identified candidate immune exposures from TCR beta sequences and the way those sequences occurred across donors. Typing coverage varied by locus: about 629-630 donors for A, B, C, DRB1 and DQB1; 522 for DQA1; nearly 610 for DPA1; 450 to 480 for DPB1. Using immunosequencing, the study profiled T cell repertoires from 666 subjects and related those repertoires to cytomegalovirus serostatus. Every discovery cohort repertoire had been produced on one sequencing platform. On average, 235,054 unique TCR beta nucleotide sequences were sequenced per donor among a few hundred genotyped donors of the cohort, with around 19% of those sequences being non-productive. Because of strong linkage in the cohort, five DR-DQ haplotypes were treated as single units for association and clustering. The study combined high-throughput TCR immunosequencing, statistical association of individual TCRs with disease status, and machine learning to predict cytomegalovirus infection status. A later analysis re-analyzed previously published TCR beta repertoires from 666 donors and added high-resolution HLA genotyping to study TCR occurrence patterns.

In total, approximately 690 healthy bone marrow donors made up the cohort. At the time of sampling, all cohort members were nominally healthy, though unrecorded immune exposures were likely present. The donor tested CMV seropositive, placing the donor among the approximately 310 seropositive members of the cohort. Every donor gave a peripheral blood sample, and the peripheral blood mononuclear cells from that sample were used for TCR beta sequencing. Genomic DNA extraction from the blood cell samples was performed with the Qiagen DNeasy Blood Extraction Kit. The research as a whole found: In vitro tests confirmed that a few of the cytomegalovirus-associated TCR beta chains recognize cytomegalovirus antigens. At a false discovery rate of 0.05, a later analysis linked under 20,000 TCR beta sequences to specific HLA alleles. Because some donors lacked HLA typing at each locus, the association tests relied only on the typed subset. According to a later analysis, parvovirus B19, influenza, CMV and Epstein-Barr virus appeared linked to several top co-occurrence clusters. Correlated functional status among segregating V segments might be attributable to linkage disequilibrium, but an unknown experimental factor could not be ruled out. Because counts were too low, roughly 16 rarely observed V segments, including chromosome 9 orphons, were left out of the earlier analysis of 500 to 650 of the donors. The classifier was reported to diagnose cytomegalovirus status with high specificity and sensitivity in both the original cohort and the validation cohort. Roughly uniform sequencing depth across donors was assumed in presence/absence analyses, although this assumption may not hold. A later analysis found that HLA-associated TCR beta chains were more clonally expanded and had lower generation probabilities than equally common non-associated chains. Immune exposure information for the cohort was limited to CMV serostatus. In a later analysis, the rate of TCR association differed among HLA loci, with DRB1 alleles having the most associated TCRs and HLA-C alleles having the fewest. A group of highly shared sequence variants was considered likely to be a technical artifact of the sequencing pipeline. A further reported finding was that TCR beta sequences accurately predicted the HLA-A and HLA-B alleles for most subjects in the first cohort. Most CMV-associated TCR beta chains appeared to be HLA-restricted in a later analysis, and the HLA associations seemed to be driven largely by CMV exposure. Because the 87-base-pair reads could not distinguish some IMGT-functional V segments, including TRBV6-2 and TRBV6-3, those segments were excluded. When HLA alleles, especially DR and DQ, strongly co-occurred, TCR associations were difficult to assign to individual alleles. Most TCR sequences were seen in very few donors, while some public TCRs were found in many individuals. According to a later genetic analysis, donors in an Asian-associated ancestry cluster had fewer N-insertions in productive TCRs than the approximately 630-donor mean. It was suggested by the authors that the approach could potentially be generalized to other disease states and immunological phenotypes. In an earlier analysis of 587 of the donors, most TCR beta V segments were observed in productive rearrangements about 87% or about 30% of the time, broadly matching IMGT annotations. In this cohort, only TCR beta chains were sequenced, and detectable features were limited by the absence of alpha or paired-chain data. In a later genetic analysis, a missense DCLRE1C variant was associated with V-gene and J-gene trimming of TCR beta chains, and the association was replicated in an independent cohort. The study gave a list of 150 to 200 TCR beta chains associated with cytomegalovirus.

There are 17 amino acids in the CDR3, from cysteine to phenylalanine inclusive. The entry retains the CDR3 DNA only, 51 bases that are in frame from base 1. V loses 3 bases, J loses 4 bases, and the germline ends lie 22 bases apart. The germline V gene encodes CDR1 SGDLS and CDR2 YYNGEE. Worth noting for this clone: It has no known antigen specificity.

The library was generated by the immunoSEQ multiplex PCR assay. For the multiplex PCR, a mixture combining 60 forward primers for TCR Vbeta segments and 13 reverse primers for TCR Jbeta segments was used. Amplification of the CDR3 region of rearranged TCR beta genes was performed with a multiplex PCR assay on genomic DNA. The amplified TCR beta libraries were sequenced on the Illumina HiSeq System as 87-base-pair reads. On the study's bioinformatics: A later analysis tallied tens of millions of unique TCR beta chains across the 666 repertoires, and approximately 12 million of those chains were shared by two or more donors. Raw reads were error-corrected and collapsed into unique sequences with a nearest-neighbor algorithm that merged closely related sequences to remove PCR and sequencing errors. CDR3 sequences were aligned to IMGT reference sequences to assign V, D and J gene segments. For a sequence to be retained, at least a six-nucleotide match to both a V gene segment and a J gene segment was required. A rearrangement counted as productive if the CDR3 had no stop codons and remained in frame with V and J, and every other rearrangement counted as non-productive. CDR3 was defined by IMGT convention, running from the second conserved V-encoded cysteine to the conserved J-encoded phenylalanine. Sequences without an unambiguous match to a single V gene segment were excluded from the earlier analysis of 450 to 650 of the donors. In an earlier analysis of about 590 of the donors, a V segment was called functional when productive rearrangements were above 56.7%, and segregating when the standard deviation between donors exceeded 5%. A statistical classification framework was built for diagnosing cytomegalovirus status from the catalog of TCR beta chain sequences. In a later analysis, TCR nucleotide sequences were compared against IMGT/GENE-DB human TR gene sequences so that V and J genes could be assigned. Using the TCRdist pipeline, a later analysis assigned CDR3 sequences along with most-parsimonious VDJ recombination scenarios. In a later analysis, every TCR beta chain was defined by the combination of its CDR3 amino acid sequence and its V-gene family, and reads without a unique V-gene family were dropped. As a way to deal with suspected cross-contamination and a sequencing artifact, a later analysis dropped hundreds of nucleotide sequences that were highly shared and had low generation probability. A later analysis calculated a clonal expansion index for each public chain from normalized within-repertoire ranks of inferred template counts. Generation probabilities in a later analysis came from a VDJ recombination model fitted to out-of-frame rearrangements, and those results were checked against IGoR. In a later analysis, TCR-TCR, TCR-HLA and TCR-CMV co-occurrence was scored with hypergeometric tests, and a repertoire-size bias correction was applied to TCR pairs. To estimate false discovery rates, a later analysis permuted the HLA or CMV assignments 20 times. In a later analysis, co-occurring TCRs were grouped using DBSCAN, with TCRdist sequence similarity added in when clustering inside HLA-allele-positive subsets. For co-occurrence clustering, repertoires with fewer than 30,000 or more than 120,000 public chains were excluded, along with a handful of repertoires with anomalous nucleotide sharing. TCRdb mirrors the immuneACCESS table, restricted to in-frame sequences. Some clones are absent from its copies; in checked studies, under half trace to an unresolved V gene, and the reason for the others is unknown. The DNA was the basis for D and trimming; V, J and clone size are from that table. This sample's table carries more than 85,000 clones. Of the sample, 5% to 6.5% is held by the ten largest clones.

This TCR derives from a girl under 18 in good health and CMV-seropositive. Specimen: PBMCs. The rearrangement joined TRBV9 to TRBJ1-2, with no D gene named confidently. CDR3 region: CASSASAEGRQVYGYTF. The nucleotide sequence is given as TGTGCCAGCAGCGCCTCCGCTGAGGGCCGCCAAGTCTATGGCTACACCTTC.